This TCR beta chain was sequenced during a study of blood T cell repertoires in COVID-19. Study information: Italy, Spain and the United States were the sources of the convalescent and acute COVID-19 samples. Sources were T cells, B-cell-depleted T cells, or PBMCs; the material itself was cDNA or gDNA.

In the authors' methods: Estimation of nucleated cell counts relied on the amplification of reference gene primers. Only in-frame clones appear in the TCRdb table, and some are missing; sequencing was by immunoSEQ multiplex PCR. V and J calls plus clone size are reproduced from that table; the DNA served to infer D and trimming. In the table there are 250,000 to 300,000 clones, roughly 88% of which are singletons. The sample taken for sequencing was peripheral blood. This sequence was found in a woman younger than 45 with acute or convalescent COVID-19.

CDR3 sequence (DNA): TGCGCCAGCAGCTTCCTAGCGGGAGTATCGAATGAGCAGTTCTTC. Residues: CASSFLAGVSNEQFF. The genes are TRBV5-1 and TRBJ2-1, with 10 bases matching TRBD2. V lost 2 bases, J lost 7 bases, and 6 bases stayed unmatched. The CDR3 sequence is 15 residues long. Germline V gene sequence: CDR1 SGHRS, CDR2 YFSETQ. Full variable domain (outside the CDR3, taken from reference TRBV5-1 and TRBJ2-1): KAGVTQTPRYLIKTRGQQVTLSCSPISGHRSVSWYQQTPGQGLQFLFEYFSETQRNKGNFPGRFSGRQFSNSRSEMNVSTLELGDSALYLCASSFLAGVSNEQFFGPGTRLTVL.